Below are 27 T cell receptor beta chains sequenced from a single sample in a study of PD-1 blockade in classical Hodgkin lymphoma (dated by TCRdb to about 2020). Library method: the immunoSEQ multiplex PCR assay. This is the immuneACCESS table as TCRdb keeps it, with only in-frame sequences that have V and J called. A part of the clones is gone; compared with another copy, unresolved V genes explain less than half, and the rest is unexplained. This sample is represented by tens of thousands of clones; roughly 80% of them were singletons. The biggest ten clones account for approximately 20% of the sample. The time point label, read with the paper, signifies: cycle 1 day 1 (C1D1), immediately before nivolumab initiation. Relapse after autologous stem cell transplantation had occurred in all trial patients, and cohorts A, B and C were distinguished by prior brentuximab vedotin exposure. The input for sequencing was peripheral blood mononuclear cells (PBMCs), taken at baseline. These receptors were obtained from a human donor with classical Hodgkin lymphoma.

The gene calls are TRBV28 and TRBJ2-3; 7 bases line up with TRBD1. Germline CDR1 and CDR2: MDHEN and SYDVKM. The length of the CDR3 is 19 residues. V dropped 7 bases and J dropped 1; count of bases not matched to a gene: 20. The CDR3 DNA follows: TGTGCCAGCACCCAATCCCCAGGGGGTCGAGGGGGCGGCACAGATACGCAGTATTTT. Its protein is CASTQSPGGRGGGTDTQYF.

This clone was counted only a few times. The chain uses TRBV4-1 and TRBJ2-6, with D possibly TRBD2 on 5 matching bases. V gave up 1 base and J gave up 2 bases, with 9 bases separating them. Germline V gene sequence: CDR1 MGHRA, CDR2 YSYEKL. The CDR3 has 16 residues. The CDR3 DNA reads TGCGCCAGCAGCCAAGTGGGCGGGCCTGGGGCCAACGTCCTGACTTTC. Translated: CASSQVGGPGANVLTF.

The chain has TRBV28 and TRBJ1-2; 7 bases are shared with TRBD1. V dropped 7 bases and J dropped 1; count of bases not matched to a gene: 21. The length of the CDR3 is 19 residues. Germline V gene data show CDR1 as MDHEN and CDR2 as SYDVKM. CDR3 in DNA: TGTGCCAGCAACAATTTACCCCCCATGTGGCAGGGGGGTAACTATGGCTACACCTTC. Its translation: CASNNLPPMWQGGNYGYTF.

The V gene is TRBV11-1, the J gene TRBJ2-7; 10 nucleotides align to TRBD2. This CDR3 is built from 18 residues. V lost 2 bases and J lost 0; bases outside the gene matches: 10. Per germline, CDR1 SGHAT and CDR2 FQDESV (reference sequence). DNA of the CDR3: TGTGCCAGCAGCTTAAGGAGGCCTAGCGGGGGATTCTCCTACGAGCAGTACTTC. Amino acid sequence: CASSLRRPSGGFSYEQYF.

Note on this clone: The identical CDR3 is also encoded by other nucleotide sequences in the sample. This sequence joins TRBV27 and TRBJ1-5; TRBD1 matches at 9 bases. The CDR3 length is 14 residues. CDR1 MNHEY and CDR2 SMNVEV come from the germline V gene (reference sequence). Losses at the gene ends were 6 bases for V and 2 bases for J; bases not matched to a gene: 2. CDR3 residues: CASRRTGGNQPQHF. As DNA, the CDR3 is TGTGCCAGCAGAAGGACAGGGGGCAATCAGCCCCAGCATTTT.

This sequence joins TRBV18 and TRBJ2-6; 10 bases match TRBD1. The CDR3 is made up of 17 amino acids. V shed 3 bases, J shed 1 base, and the junction held 3 bases outside the gene matches. Germline V gene data show CDR1 as KGHSH and CDR2 as LQKENI. The CDR3 DNA reads TGTGCCAGCTCACCGGGGACAGGGGTATCTGGGGCCAACGTCCTGACTTTC. It is translated as CASSPGTGVSGANVLTF.

CDR3 sequence (DNA): TGTGCCAGCAGTGACGGGACAGGGGGCCGTTCAGCTTTCTTT. This translates into CASSDGTGGRSAFF. This chain links TRBV6-1 with TRBJ1-1, with TRBD1 matching over 12 bases. Germline trimming cut 3 bases from V and 10 bases from J; bases unmatched to any gene: 6. CDR3 length: 14 residues. Germline V CDR1 and CDR2: MNHNS, SASEGT.

The chain has TRBV7-3 and TRBJ2-3, with TRBD2 matching over 10 bases. The V gene end was trimmed by 1 base and the J gene end by 3 bases; junction bases not matched to a gene: 10. CDR1 and CDR2 from the germline V gene are SGHTA and FQGTGA. The CDR3 has 18 residues. As DNA, the CDR3 is TGTGCCAGCAGCTTAAGGGCTAGCGGGAGCGGAACGACAGATACGCAGTATTTT. Its protein is CASSLRASGSGTTDTQYF.

J is TRBJ2-1 and V is TRBV30; D perhaps matches TRBD2 (6 bases). Trimming removed 0 bases at V and 4 bases at J, with 13 bases between. There are 15 residues in the CDR3. The V gene's germline CDR1 is GTSNPN and CDR2 SVGIG (reference sequence). The CDR3 DNA follows: TGTGCCTGGAGTGTACCCGCGCGGGGATACAATGAGCAGTTCTTC. This encodes CAWSVPARGYNEQFF.

The chain links TRBV9 to TRBJ2-7; D possibly corresponds to TRBD1 (6 bases). The V gene lost 0 bases and the J gene lost 7 bases, with 20 bases spanning the gap. Germline V gene lookup returns CDR1 SGDLS and CDR2 YYNGEE. This CDR3 has 16 amino acids. The CDR3 region is CASSVAGQGNSREQYF. Written as DNA, the CDR3 is TGTGCCAGCAGCGTAGCGGGGCAGGGGAATAGTAGGGAGCAGTACTTC.

This clone was seen a handful of times. The CDR3 reads CASSILGAAEAFF. Written as DNA, the CDR3 is TGTGCCAGTAGTATACTTGGGGCTGCTGAAGCTTTCTTT. This sequence joins TRBV19 and TRBJ1-1; weak D call: TRBD1 (5 bases). This CDR3 comprises 13 residues. V lost 2 bases and J lost 6, with 10 bases in between. CDR1 and CDR2 (germline): LNHDA, SQIVND (reference sequence).

The CDR3 reads CASSSGRGLSGYTF. Here the CDR3 DNA reads TGTGCCAGCAGCAGTGGCAGGGGGCTTTCTGGCTACACCTTC. V is TRBV7-9 and J is TRBJ1-2; 8 nucleotides match TRBD1. Germline V gene sequence: CDR1 SEHNR, CDR2 FQNEAQ (reference sequence). J was trimmed by 7 bases and V by 5 bases; bases with no gene match: 9. The length of the CDR3 is 14 residues.

This clone was counted between two and nine times. Its ends do not fully match the called genes, so a read error is possible. This chain connects TRBV28 to TRBJ2-3; 12 bases line up with TRBD2. The CDR3 loop spans 19 amino acids. The germline V gene has CDR1 MDHEN and CDR2 SYDVKM. The CDR3: CASSLSDRTSGIERDTQYF. The CDR3 bases are TGTGCCAGCAGCTTATCTGACCGGACTAGCGGGATCGAGAGGGATACGCAGTATTTT.

The chain uses TRBV28 and TRBJ1-2, with D possibly TRBD1 on 6 matching bases. Trimming removed 3 bases at V and 3 bases at J, with 14 bases between. CDR3 length: 15 amino acids. Germline CDR1 reads MDHEN; CDR2 reads SYDVKM. CDR3 DNA: TGTGCCAGCAGTTTCGGAGGGGGTCCAGACTATGGCTACACCTTC. Translating it yields CASSFGGGPDYGYTF.

V and J are TRBV11-2 and TRBJ1-6; 10 positions match TRBD1. This CDR3 is 15 amino acids long. The germline CDR1 and CDR2 sequences are SGHAT and FQNNGV. V was clipped by 4 bases and J by 9 bases; unmatched bases: 6. This CDR3 is CASSSLTGGVSPLHF. CDR3 DNA sequence: TGTGCCAGCAGCTCTCTGACAGGGGGCGTTTCACCCCTCCACTTT.

This chain links TRBV6-5 with TRBJ2-3; possible D gene TRBD1, 5 bases. The germline V gene has CDR1 MNHEY and CDR2 SVGAGI. The V and J ends lost 6 bases and 5 bases respectively, with 18 bases between them. This CDR3 comprises 15 residues. The DNA of the CDR3 is TGTGCCAGCAGCCTACGGTCAGGGTCGGTAGATACGCAGTATTTT. This translates into CASSLRSGSVDTQYF.

The chain couples TRBV28 to TRBJ1-5, with D possibly matching TRBD1 (5 bases). CDR3 length equals 15 residues. The V gene lost 8 bases and the J gene lost 2 bases, with 16 bases spanning the gap. The germline V gene has CDR1 MDHEN and CDR2 SYDVKM. The CDR3 is CASRRMPGGNQPQHF. CDR3 DNA sequence: TGTGCCAGCCGCCGCATGCCGGGGGGCAATCAGCCCCAGCATTTT. Full variable domain (rest looked up from reference TRBV28 and TRBJ1-5): DVKVTQSSRYLVKRTGEKVFLECVQDMDHENMFWYRQDPGLGLRLIYFSYDVKMKEKGDIPEGYSVSREKKERFSLILESASTNQTSMYLCASRRMPGGNQPQHFGDGTRLSIL.

The chain uses TRBV19 and TRBJ1-2, with 9 positions matching TRBD1. This CDR3 is built from 14 residues. The ends lost 3 bases at V and 6 bases at J; junction bases unmatched: 5. From germline, CDR1 is LNHDA and CDR2 SQIVND (reference sequence). This CDR3 reads CASSISDRGDGYTF. The DNA for the CDR3 is TGTGCCAGTAGTATCTCGGACAGGGGTGATGGCTACACCTTC.

This chain links TRBV6-6 with TRBJ1-5; D unclear. The CDR3 extends over 12 amino acids. Trimming took 5 bases from V and 7 from J, leaving 9 bases between them. CDR1 is MNHNY, CDR2 SVGAGI, per germline (reference sequence). The CDR3 DNA reads TGTGCCAGCAGTGACGTTGGGCAGCCCCAGCATTTT. It specifies CASSDVGQPQHF.

This clone is a singleton in its sample. This chain uses TRBV29-1 with TRBJ2-3; 11 bases match TRBD1. CDR3 length: 15 amino acids. Germline CDR1 SQVTM, CDR2 ANQGSEA. V shed 6 bases, J shed 1 base, and the junction held 6 bases outside the gene matches. The CDR3 reads CSVAGTGGGTDTQYF. Written as DNA, the CDR3 is TGCAGCGTCGCCGGGACAGGGGGAGGCACAGATACGCAGTATTTT.

The chain joins TRBV7-8 to TRBJ2-1; D is undetermined. The CDR3 length is 15 residues. Germline V lookup: CDR1 SGHVS, CDR2 FQNEAQ. Trimming left V 1 base short and J 2 bases short, with 9 bases between. The CDR3 protein is CASSLVGSAYNEQFF. CDR3 bases: TGTGCCAGCAGCTTAGTTGGGTCGGCCTACAATGAGCAGTTCTTC.

This clone showed up just once. This chain uses TRBV7-3 with TRBJ2-5; 7 bases agree with TRBD2. Germline CDR1 SGHTA, CDR2 FQGTGA. Trimming cost V 2 bases and J 4 bases; bases outside gene matches: 4. The CDR3 runs to 14 residues. In nucleotides, the CDR3 is TGTGCCAGCAGCTTACTGGGCGGGGGAGAGACCCAGTACTTC. It is translated as CASSLLGGGETQYF.

The chain joins TRBV18 to TRBJ1-4; no firm D call. This CDR3 has 14 residues. From germline, CDR1 is KGHSH and CDR2 LQKENI. Trimming pared 1 base from V and 7 bases from J, leaving 10 bases between. CDR3 sequence reads: CASSPQTAGEKLFF. The CDR3 DNA is TGTGCCAGCTCACCACAAACGGCCGGTGAAAAACTGTTTTTT.

This chain links TRBV7-9 with TRBJ1-5; possibly TRBD1 for D (5 bases). V lost 4 bases, J lost 7 bases, and 14 bases lay in between. The length of the CDR3 is 14 residues. Germline V gene sequence: CDR1 SEHNR, CDR2 FQNEAQ (reference sequence). CDR3 in DNA: TGTGCCAGCAGCTGGGGGGGTCCCGGCCAGCCCCAGCATTTT. Protein: CASSWGGPGQPQHF.

The chain joins TRBV27 to TRBJ2-7, with TRBD1 as a possible D gene (6 bases). This CDR3 contains 14 residues. V was shortened by 3 bases and J by 2 bases, with 11 bases between the two germline ends. Per germline, CDR1 MNHEY and CDR2 SMNVEV (reference sequence). As DNA, the CDR3 is TGTGCCAGCAGTTTCTCACAGGGAACCTACGAGCAGTACTTC. Translation: CASSFSQGTYEQYF.

To note about this clone: This specimen includes other DNA sequences encoding the same CDR3. The CDR3 DNA is TGCGCCAGCAGCTCCCGAACGGGAGGCTCCTACGAGCAGTACTTC. Protein sequence: CASSSRTGGSYEQYF. The chain combines TRBV5-1 with TRBJ2-7; TRBD2 aligns across 7 bases. V lost 3 bases and J lost 0; bases outside the gene matches: 6. Looked up from germline, CDR1 is SGHRS and CDR2 is YFSETQ. The CDR3 has 15 amino acids. The whole variable domain, filled in from reference TRBV5-1 and TRBJ2-7, reads KAGVTQTPRYLIKTRGQQVTLSCSPISGHRSVSWYQQTPGQGLQFLFEYFSETQRNKGNFPGRFSGRQFSNSRSEMNVSTLELGDSALYLCASSSRTGGSYEQYFGPGTRLTVT.

This chain connects TRBV7-8 to TRBJ2-7, with TRBD2 matching 14 bases. Trimming cost V 1 base and J 2 bases; bases outside gene matches: 1. The germline V gene encodes CDR1 SGHVS and CDR2 FQNEAQ. The CDR3 consists of 16 residues. The CDR3 sequence: CASSLGTSGRTYEQYF. CDR3 sequence (DNA): TGTGCCAGCAGCTTAGGGACTAGCGGGAGGACCTACGAGCAGTACTTC.